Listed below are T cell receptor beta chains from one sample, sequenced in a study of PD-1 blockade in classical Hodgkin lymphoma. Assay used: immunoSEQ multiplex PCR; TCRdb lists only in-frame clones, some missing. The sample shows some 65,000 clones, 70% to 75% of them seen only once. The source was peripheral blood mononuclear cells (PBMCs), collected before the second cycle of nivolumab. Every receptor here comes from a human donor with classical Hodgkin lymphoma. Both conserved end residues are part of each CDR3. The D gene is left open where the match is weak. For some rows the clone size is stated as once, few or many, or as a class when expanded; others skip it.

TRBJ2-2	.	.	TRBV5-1	TGCGCCAGCAGCCCGGGACCAAAGAACACCGGGGAGCTGTTTTTT	CASSPGPKNTGELFF
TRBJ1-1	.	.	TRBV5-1	TGCGCCAGCAGCTTGGCCGGGGGAGGGACTGAAGCTTTCTTT	CASSLAGGGTEAFF
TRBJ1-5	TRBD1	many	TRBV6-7	TGTGCCAGCAGTTACTCGGGACAGGGAATGTTTTGCAATCAGCCCCAGCATTTT	CASSYSGQGMFCNQPQHF
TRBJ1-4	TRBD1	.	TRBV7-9	TGTGCCAGCAGCCCTCTCGGGACAGAGGGCGAAAAACTGTTTTTT	CASSPLGTEGEKLFF
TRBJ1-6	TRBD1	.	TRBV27	TGTGCCAGCAACCGACAGGGTAATTCACCCCTCCACTTT	CASNRQGNSPLHF
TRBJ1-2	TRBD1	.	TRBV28	TGTGCCAGTGACAGGGGGCATAACTATGGCTACACCTTC	CASDRGHNYGYTF
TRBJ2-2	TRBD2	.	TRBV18	TGTGCCAGCTCACCGAACCAACTAGCGGGAGGACCCGGGGAGCTGTTTTTT	CASSPNQLAGGPGELFF
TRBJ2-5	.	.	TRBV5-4	TGTGCCAGCAGCGATCGTTTGGAGGGGCAAGAGACCCAGTACTTC	CASSDRLEGQETQYF
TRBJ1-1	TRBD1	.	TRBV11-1	TGTGCCAGCAGCTACAGGGGAGGGTACACTGAAGCTTTCTTT	CASSYRGGYTEAFF
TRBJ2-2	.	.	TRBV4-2	TGTGCCAGCAGCCCCGAAGCGGGACAGAACACCGGGGAGCTGTTTTTT	CASSPEAGQNTGELFF
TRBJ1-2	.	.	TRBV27	TGTGCCAGCAGTTCACTTTCCGGAATCTATGGCTACACCTTC	CASSSLSGIYGYTF
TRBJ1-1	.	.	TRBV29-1	TGCAGCGTTGAGTTGGGCGGACTGATGAACACTGAAGCTTTCTTT	CSVELGGLMNTEAFF
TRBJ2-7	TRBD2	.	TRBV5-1	TGCGCCAGCGCCTTAGCGGGCTCTGCCTACGAGCAGTACTTC	CASALAGSAYEQYF
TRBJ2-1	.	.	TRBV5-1	TGCGCCAGCAGCTTGGACGGGGCCTACAATGAGCAGTTCTTC	CASSLDGAYNEQFF
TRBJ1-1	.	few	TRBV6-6	TGTGCCAGCAGTTACGACAGAAAGAACACTGAAGCTTTCTTT	CASSYDRKNTEAFF
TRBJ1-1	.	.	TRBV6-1	TGTGCCAGCAGTGAAGCCCCCTACGGCGCTTTCTTT	CASSEAPYGAFF